The 15 T cell receptor beta chains below were found in one sample sequenced in a study of T cells after yellow fever vaccination. One entry per CDR3 protein, called by TCRdb with MiXCR from the 5' RACE reads. The table lists 300,000 to 400,000 distinct CDR3 sequences, 8% to 9.5% of them singletons. The specimen comprised PBMCs, sampled roughly 45 days after the first yellow fever vaccination. The receptors were gathered from a man between 18 and 29 years old who received the YFV17D yellow fever vaccine.

This clonotype was seen a few times. This chain connects TRBV7-2 to TRBJ2-3; the D is unclear. The V gene lost 1 base and the J gene lost 0 bases, with 11 bases spanning the gap. Germline CDR1 SGHTA, CDR2 FQGNSA. The CDR3 contains 16 residues. The CDR3 nucleotides are TGTGCCAGCAGCTTAGGGGCACACCCTAGCACAGATACGCAGTATTTT. Amino acids: CASSLGAHPSTDTQYF.

There are a few counts of this clonotype. The chain combines TRBV20-1 with TRBJ2-1; 14 bases fit TRBD2. Looked up from germline, CDR1 is DFQATT and CDR2 is SNEGSKA (reference sequence). Losses at the gene ends were 6 bases for V and 0 bases for J; bases not matched to a gene: 7. The CDR3 sequence is 17 residues long. The CDR3 DNA sequence: TGCAGTGCCTGGACTAGCGGGGGGCCGAGCTCCTACAATGAGCAGTTCTTC. This codes for CSAWTSGGPSSYNEQFF.

This chain joins TRBV6-1 and TRBJ1-5; unclear D gene. The germline V gene has CDR1 MNHNS and CDR2 SASEGT. The germline V and J ends were trimmed by 6 bases and 4 bases, with 10 bases remaining between them. This CDR3 comprises 13 residues. CDR3 sequence: CASSVLPNQPQHF. The CDR3 DNA follows: TGTGCCAGCAGCGTCCTACCTAATCAGCCCCAGCATTTT.

In its sample, this clonotype was seen many times. This chain links TRBV9 with TRBJ1-1; D unclear. CDR1 and CDR2 from the germline V gene are SGDLS and YYNGEE. V was clipped by 4 bases and J by 4 bases, with 14 bases between them. The CDR3 extends over 14 amino acids. This CDR3 reads CASSPQLGGTEAFF. The CDR3, as DNA: TGTGCCAGCAGCCCCCAGTTGGGTGGCACTGAAGCTTTCTTT.

This chain links TRBV20-1 with TRBJ1-2, with TRBD1 as a possible D gene (5 bases). This CDR3 contains 12 residues. In germline, CDR1 is DFQATT, CDR2 SNEGSKA (reference sequence). Trimming took 2 bases from V and 2 from J, leaving 6 bases between them. The CDR3 is CSARQGNYGYTF. The CDR3, as DNA: TGCAGTGCTAGACAGGGAAACTATGGCTACACCTTC.

This clonotype was picked up many times. The V gene is TRBV19, the J gene TRBJ1-1; D not resolved. With 5 bases removed from V and 6 bases from J, the gap between germline ends came to 13 bases. The CDR3 covers 13 residues. Per the germline V gene, CDR1 is LNHDA and CDR2 is SQIVND (reference sequence). In DNA form, the CDR3 reads TGTGCCAGTAGTCAGTCTGTGAGCGCTGAAGCTTTCTTT. Its protein is CASSQSVSAEAFF.

This clonotype was picked up a small number of times. The CDR3: CASSHLAGTYEQYF. CDR3 DNA sequence: TGCGCCAGCAGCCATTTAGCGGGGACCTACGAGCAGTACTTC. The chain links TRBV4-1 to TRBJ2-7, with 8 bases identical to TRBD2. CDR1 is MGHRA, CDR2 YSYEKL, per germline. The CDR3 extends over 14 amino acids. V shed 3 bases and J 2 bases; nucleotides not matched to a gene: 3.

This clonotype was seen many times. The gene calls are TRBV7-3 and TRBJ2-1; D is uncertain. The V end was cut by 2 bases, the J end by 0 bases, with 11 bases between. The germline gives CDR1 SGHTA, CDR2 FQGTGA. The CDR3 sequence is 16 residues long. DNA of the CDR3: TGTGCCAGCAGCTTAGAAGGAGCTCGCTCCTACAATGAGCAGTTCTTC. Amino acid sequence: CASSLEGARSYNEQFF. Full variable domain (rest looked up from reference TRBV7-3 and TRBJ2-1): GAGVSQTPSNKVTEKGKYVELRCDPISGHTALYWYRQSLGQGPEFLIYFQGTGAADDSGLPNDRFFAVRPEGSVSTLKIQRTERGDSAVYLCASSLEGARSYNEQFFGPGTRLTVL.

The table lists this clonotype with a few counts. The chain uses TRBV4-1 and TRBJ1-4, with D unclear. The V and J ends lost 1 base and 8 bases respectively, with 11 bases between them. This CDR3 is 14 amino acids long. Germline loops: CDR1 MGHRA, CDR2 YSYEKL. CDR3 sequence reads: CASSQVGFLEKLFF. In DNA form, the CDR3 reads TGCGCCAGCAGCCAAGTAGGCTTTTTGGAAAAACTGTTTTTT.

The chain carries TRBV27 and TRBJ2-2; 9 positions agree with TRBD2. Germline assignment: CDR1 MNHEY and CDR2 SMNVEV (reference sequence). The junction had 10 bases not matched to a gene; V was cut back by 8 bases and J by 6 bases. The CDR3 runs 15 residues. Written as DNA, the CDR3 is TGTGCCAGCGCGGGGGGGGGGCCCCGAGCCGGGGAGCTGTTTTTT. This codes for CASAGGGPRAGELFF.

This clonotype came up many times. A junction boundary mismatches the germline segment, possibly from a read error. V and J are TRBV11-2 and TRBJ1-5; D is unresolved. In germline, CDR1 is SGHAT, CDR2 FQNNGV. CDR3 length: 13 residues. The CDR3 sequence is CASSLERDQPQHF. The DNA for the CDR3 is TGTGCCAGCAGTTTAGAAAGGGATCAGCCCCAGCATTTT.

This clonotype was seen a few times. The J gene is TRBJ1-1, the V gene TRBV7-8; maybe TRBD1 (5 bases). V was cut by 1 base and J by 6 bases, with 15 bases left in between. The length of the CDR3 is 15 residues. Per the germline V gene, CDR1 is SGHVS and CDR2 is FQNEAQ. CDR3 in DNA: TGTGCCAGCAGCTTAGGTTCGGGGCCGCCCTCTGAAGCTTTCTTT. Protein sequence: CASSLGSGPPSEAFF.

This clonotype was detected a few times. The rearrangement joins TRBV4-2 to TRBJ2-7; D assignment may be TRBD1 or TRBD2 (5 bases each). This CDR3 spans 13 amino acids. Trimming left V 0 bases short and J 6 bases short, with 9 bases between. Germline CDR1 LGHNA, CDR2 YNFKEQ. The CDR3 sequence: CASSQDGGTEQYF. CDR3 bases: TGTGCCAGCAGCCAAGATGGGGGAACCGAGCAGTACTTC.

Only a few counts were recorded for this clonotype. The chain is built from TRBV20-1 and TRBJ1-3; D remains ambiguous. The V gene's germline CDR1 is DFQATT and CDR2 SNEGSKA (reference sequence). V lost 0 bases and J lost 0, with 6 bases in between. The CDR3 is 14 amino acids. CDR3 in amino acids: CSARDRRSGNTIYF. DNA for the CDR3: TGCAGTGCTAGAGATCGCCGCTCTGGAAACACCATATATTTT.

This clonotype occurred many times. The V call is TRBV4-2, the J call TRBJ1-1; 7 bases are shared with TRBD1. Germline V gene lookup returns CDR1 LGHNA and CDR2 YNFKEQ. V lost 1 base to trimming and J lost 6 bases; unmatched junction nucleotides: 8. This CDR3 contains 15 residues. CDR3 in DNA: TGTGCCAGCAGCCAAGGGGGACAGCCCGGCTCTGAAGCTTTCTTT. Translated, it gives CASSQGGQPGSEAFF.